Below are 8 T cell receptor beta chains sequenced from a single sample in a study of cytomegalovirus exposure and HLA in healthy donors. The PCR had 60 Vbeta and 13 Jbeta primers. This table comes from immunoSEQ multiplex PCR, and its TCRdb copy is limited to in-frame clones, with some not included. The table lists 90,000 to 100,000 clones, approximately 79% of them singletons, with roughly 19% in the top ten. Sequenced sample: PBMCs. These receptors came from a woman aged 55-75 years in good health and CMV-seropositive.

This clone has a handful of counts. This chain joins TRBV6-1 and TRBJ2-1, with D possibly TRBD2 on 5 matching bases. Per the germline V gene, CDR1 is MNHNS and CDR2 is SASEGT. V was trimmed by 0 bases and J by 9 bases, leaving 9 bases between them. This CDR3 contains 13 residues. DNA for the CDR3: TGTGCCAGCAGTGAAGCGCTTCGGGGTGAGCAGTTCTTC. Translating it yields CASSEALRGEQFF.

This clone was picked up many times. The chain links TRBV10-2 to TRBJ1-4; weak D call: TRBD1 (6 bases). This CDR3 comprises 14 residues. CDR1 and CDR2 (germline): WSHSY, SAAADI. The V end lost 0 bases, the J end lost 6 bases, and 8 bases lay between the germline ends. The CDR3 sequence is CASSESGGDEKLFF. CDR3 DNA sequence: TGCGCCAGCAGTGAGTCAGGGGGGGATGAAAAACTGTTTTTT.

The V gene is TRBV18, the J gene TRBJ2-3; TRBD2 matches 14 bases. This CDR3 region has 16 residues. Germline lookup yields CDR1 KGHSH and CDR2 LQKENI. With 8 bases clipped from V and 3 bases from J, the junction kept 7 bases outside the gene matches. The CDR3 nucleotides are TGTGCCAGCGTAAGGGGACTAGCGGGAGTTACAGATACGCAGTATTTT. Protein sequence: CASVRGLAGVTDTQYF.

The chain couples TRBV7-3 to TRBJ2-3; no clear D. V was clipped by 7 bases and J by 4 bases, with 12 bases between them. The germline V gene has CDR1 SGHTA and CDR2 FQGTGA. The CDR3 spans 13 residues. This CDR3 is CASNHGPADTQYF. The CDR3 DNA reads TGTGCCAGCAACCATGGCCCCGCAGATACGCAGTATTTT.

This clone was counted a single time. The chain uses TRBV5-4 and TRBJ2-4, with a weak D call TRBD2 (6 bases). Trimming stripped 3 bases from V and 9 bases from J, with 7 bases between. The CDR3 is made up of 11 amino acids. Germline CDR1 and CDR2: SGHNT and YYREEE (reference sequence). Here the CDR3 reads CASSSRGIQYF. The CDR3 region has the DNA TGTGCCAGCAGCTCGCGGGGCATTCAGTACTTC.

This clone was picked up a small number of times. The V gene is TRBV9, the J gene TRBJ1-1; 7 bases align to TRBD1. Germline V gene lookup returns CDR1 SGDLS and CDR2 YYNGEE. This CDR3 is built from 14 residues. J gave up 4 bases and V 0 bases, and 3 bases lay outside the gene matches. Here the CDR3 reads CASSVEGDSTEAFF. The CDR3 DNA reads TGTGCCAGCAGCGTAGAGGGGGACAGCACTGAAGCTTTCTTT.

CDR3 sequence: CASSSPAGSTEAFF. In nucleotides, the CDR3 is TGTGCCAGCAGTTCACCGGCCGGGAGCACTGAAGCTTTCTTT. This sequence joins TRBV28 and TRBJ1-1; D is undetermined. V was cut by 4 bases and J by 4 bases, with 13 bases left in between. The length of the CDR3 is 14 residues. Per the germline V gene, CDR1 is MDHEN and CDR2 is SYDVKM.

The count of this clone is one. V is TRBV19 and J is TRBJ1-4; the D gene is possibly TRBD1 (6 bases). The germline V gene encodes CDR1 LNHDA and CDR2 SQIVND (reference sequence). The CDR3 is 14 residues long. The germline V and J ends were trimmed by 5 bases and 8 bases, with 15 bases remaining between them. The CDR3 is CASSLTGSVEKLFF. CDR3 DNA sequence: TGTGCCAGTAGTCTTACAGGGTCCGTAGAAAAACTGTTTTTT.